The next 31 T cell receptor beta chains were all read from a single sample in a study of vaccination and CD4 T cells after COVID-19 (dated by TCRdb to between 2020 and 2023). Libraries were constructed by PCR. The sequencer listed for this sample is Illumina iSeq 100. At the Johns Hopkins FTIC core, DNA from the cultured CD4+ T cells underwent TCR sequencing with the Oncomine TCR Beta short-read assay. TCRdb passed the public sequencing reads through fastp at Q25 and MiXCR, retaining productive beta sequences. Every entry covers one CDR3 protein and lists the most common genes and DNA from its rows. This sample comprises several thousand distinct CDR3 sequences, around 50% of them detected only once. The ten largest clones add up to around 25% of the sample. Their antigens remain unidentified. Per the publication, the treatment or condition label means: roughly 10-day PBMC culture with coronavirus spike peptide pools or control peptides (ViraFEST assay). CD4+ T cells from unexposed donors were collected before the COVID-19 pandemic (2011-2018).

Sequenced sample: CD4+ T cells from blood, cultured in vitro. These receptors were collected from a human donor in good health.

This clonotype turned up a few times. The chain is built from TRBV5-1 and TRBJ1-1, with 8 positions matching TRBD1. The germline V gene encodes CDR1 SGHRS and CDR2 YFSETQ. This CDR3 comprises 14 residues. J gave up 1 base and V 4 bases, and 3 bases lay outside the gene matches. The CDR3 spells CASSMGTGNTEAFF. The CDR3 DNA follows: TGCGCCAGCAGCATGGGGACAGGGAACACTGAAGCTTTCTTT.

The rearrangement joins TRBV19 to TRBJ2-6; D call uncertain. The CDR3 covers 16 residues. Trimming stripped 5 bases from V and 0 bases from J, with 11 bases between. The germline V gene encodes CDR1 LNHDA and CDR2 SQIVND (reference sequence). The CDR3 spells CASSDPGFSGANVLTF. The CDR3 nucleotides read TGTGCCAGTAGTGACCCAGGCTTCTCTGGGGCCAACGTCCTGACTTTC.

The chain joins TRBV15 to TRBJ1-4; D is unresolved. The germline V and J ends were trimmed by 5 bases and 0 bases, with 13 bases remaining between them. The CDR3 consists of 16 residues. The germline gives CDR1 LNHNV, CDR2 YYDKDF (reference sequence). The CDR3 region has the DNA TGTGCCACCAGCTCACGACCGGCTGCAACTAATGAAAAACTGTTTTTT. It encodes CATSSRPAATNEKLFF.

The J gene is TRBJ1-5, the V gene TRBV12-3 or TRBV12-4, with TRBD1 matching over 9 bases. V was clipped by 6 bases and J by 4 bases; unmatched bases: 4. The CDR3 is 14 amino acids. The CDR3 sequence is CASRGQGTNQPQHF. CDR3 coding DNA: TGTGCCAGCAGGGGACAGGGTACTAATCAGCCCCAGCATTTT.

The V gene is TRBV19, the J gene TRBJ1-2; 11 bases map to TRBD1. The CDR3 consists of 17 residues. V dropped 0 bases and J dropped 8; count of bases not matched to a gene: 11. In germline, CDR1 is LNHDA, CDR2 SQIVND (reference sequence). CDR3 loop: CASSIDRGQGALRGYTF. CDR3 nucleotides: TGTGCCAGTAGTATAGACAGAGGACAGGGGGCGTTAAGAGGCTACACCTTC.

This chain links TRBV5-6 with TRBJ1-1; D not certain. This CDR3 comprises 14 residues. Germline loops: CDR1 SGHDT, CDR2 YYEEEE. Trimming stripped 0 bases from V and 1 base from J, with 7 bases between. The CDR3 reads CASSLDGRNTEAFF. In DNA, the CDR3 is TGTGCCAGCAGCTTGGACGGCAGGAACACTGAAGCTTTCTTT.

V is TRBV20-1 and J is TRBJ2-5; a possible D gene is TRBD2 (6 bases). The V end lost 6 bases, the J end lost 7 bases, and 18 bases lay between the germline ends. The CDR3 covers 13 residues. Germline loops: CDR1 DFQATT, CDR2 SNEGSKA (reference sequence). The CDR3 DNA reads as TGCAGTGCCTCCGGGACTGACGCCGGGACCCAGTACTTC. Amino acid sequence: CSASGTDAGTQYF.

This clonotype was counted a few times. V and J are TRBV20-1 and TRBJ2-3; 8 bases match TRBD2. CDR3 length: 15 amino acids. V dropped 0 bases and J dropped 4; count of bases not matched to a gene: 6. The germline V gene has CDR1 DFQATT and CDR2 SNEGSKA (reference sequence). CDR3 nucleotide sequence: TGCAGTGCTAGAGATCCCGGGGGGGGTCCAGATACGCAGTATTTT. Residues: CSARDPGGGPDTQYF.

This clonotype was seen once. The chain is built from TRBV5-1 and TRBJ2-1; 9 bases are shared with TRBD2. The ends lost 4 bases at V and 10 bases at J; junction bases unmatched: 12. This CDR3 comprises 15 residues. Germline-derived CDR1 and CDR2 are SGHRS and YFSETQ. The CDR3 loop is CASSLPAGGPLEQFF. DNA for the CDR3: TGCGCCAGCAGCCTCCCGGCGGGGGGGCCGTTGGAGCAGTTCTTC.

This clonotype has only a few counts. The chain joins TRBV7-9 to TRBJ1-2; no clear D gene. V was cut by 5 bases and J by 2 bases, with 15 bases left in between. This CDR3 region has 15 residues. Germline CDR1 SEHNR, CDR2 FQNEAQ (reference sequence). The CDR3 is CASSEVRGANYGYTF. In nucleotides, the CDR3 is TGTGCCAGCAGCGAAGTCCGAGGAGCGAACTATGGCTACACCTTC.

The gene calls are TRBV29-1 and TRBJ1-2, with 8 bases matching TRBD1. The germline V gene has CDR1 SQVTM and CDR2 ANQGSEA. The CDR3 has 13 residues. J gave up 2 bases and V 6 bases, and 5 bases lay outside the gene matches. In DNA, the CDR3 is TGCAGCGTCACCCAGGGGGCCAACTATGGCTACACCTTC. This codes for CSVTQGANYGYTF.

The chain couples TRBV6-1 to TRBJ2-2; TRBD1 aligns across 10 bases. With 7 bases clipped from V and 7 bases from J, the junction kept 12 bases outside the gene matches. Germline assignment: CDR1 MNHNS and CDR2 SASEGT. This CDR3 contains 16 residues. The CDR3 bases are TGTGCCAGCAAAGGACAGGGGGGACTTACAAGCGGGGAGCTGTTTTTT. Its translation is CASKGQGGLTSGELFF.

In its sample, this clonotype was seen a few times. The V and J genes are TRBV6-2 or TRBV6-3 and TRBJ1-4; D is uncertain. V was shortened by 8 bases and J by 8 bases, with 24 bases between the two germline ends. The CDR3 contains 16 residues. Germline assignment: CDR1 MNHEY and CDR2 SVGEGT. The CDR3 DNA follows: TGTGCCAGCCCATTTGTTTACGAGGGCGCGGTCGAAAAACTGTTTTTT. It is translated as CASPFVYEGAVEKLFF.

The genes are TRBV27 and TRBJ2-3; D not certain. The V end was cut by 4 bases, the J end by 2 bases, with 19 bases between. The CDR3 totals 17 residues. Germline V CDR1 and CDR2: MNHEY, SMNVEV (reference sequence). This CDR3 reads CASSSPFGLVDTDTQYF. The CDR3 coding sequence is TGTGCCAGCAGTTCGCCTTTCGGGCTCGTCGACACAGATACGCAGTATTTT.

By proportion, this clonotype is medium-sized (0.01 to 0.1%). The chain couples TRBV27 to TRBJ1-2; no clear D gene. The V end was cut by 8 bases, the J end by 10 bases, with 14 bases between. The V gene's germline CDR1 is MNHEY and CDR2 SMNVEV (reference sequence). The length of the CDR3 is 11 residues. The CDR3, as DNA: TGTGCCAGCGGGATCCTCTATAACTACACCTTC. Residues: CASGILYNYTF.

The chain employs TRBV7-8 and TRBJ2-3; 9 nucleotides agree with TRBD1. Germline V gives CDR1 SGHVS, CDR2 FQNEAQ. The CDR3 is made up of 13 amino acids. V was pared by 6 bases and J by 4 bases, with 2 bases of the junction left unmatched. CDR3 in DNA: TGTGCCAGCAGACGACAGGGGGCAGATACGCAGTATTTT. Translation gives CASRRQGADTQYF.

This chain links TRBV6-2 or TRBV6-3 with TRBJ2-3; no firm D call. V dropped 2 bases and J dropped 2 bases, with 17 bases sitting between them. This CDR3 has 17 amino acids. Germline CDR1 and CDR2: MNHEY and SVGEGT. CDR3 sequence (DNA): TGTGCCAGCAGTTACGGTAGTGGTTGGGCTTCCACAGATACGCAGTATTTT. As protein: CASSYGSGWASTDTQYF.

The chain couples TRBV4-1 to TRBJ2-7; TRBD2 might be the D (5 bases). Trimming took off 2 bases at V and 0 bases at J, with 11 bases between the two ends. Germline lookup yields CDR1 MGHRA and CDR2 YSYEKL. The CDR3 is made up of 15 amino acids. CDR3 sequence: CASSQKLGSSYEQYF. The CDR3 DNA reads TGCGCCAGCAGCCAAAAGCTGGGGAGCTCCTACGAGCAGTACTTC.

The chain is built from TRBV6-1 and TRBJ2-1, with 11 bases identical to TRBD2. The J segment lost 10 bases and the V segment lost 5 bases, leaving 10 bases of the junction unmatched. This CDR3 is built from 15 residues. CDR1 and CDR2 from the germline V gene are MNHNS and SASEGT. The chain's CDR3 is CASSNSGRAVWEQFF. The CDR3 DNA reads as TGTGCCAGCAGTAATAGCGGGAGGGCCGTATGGGAGCAGTTCTTC.

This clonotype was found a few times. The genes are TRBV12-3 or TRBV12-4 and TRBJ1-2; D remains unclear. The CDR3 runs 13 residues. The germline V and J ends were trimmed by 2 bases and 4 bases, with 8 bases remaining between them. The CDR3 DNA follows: TGTGCCAGCAGTTTACAGCGAGTCTATGGCTACACCTTC. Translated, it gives CASSLQRVYGYTF.

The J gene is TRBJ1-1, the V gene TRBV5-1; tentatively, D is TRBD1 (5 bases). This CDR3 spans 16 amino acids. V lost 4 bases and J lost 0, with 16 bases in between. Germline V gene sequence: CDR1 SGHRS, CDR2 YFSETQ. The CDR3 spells CASSPWQGRMNTEAFF. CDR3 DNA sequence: TGCGCCAGCAGCCCCTGGCAGGGCCGAATGAACACTGAAGCTTTCTTT.

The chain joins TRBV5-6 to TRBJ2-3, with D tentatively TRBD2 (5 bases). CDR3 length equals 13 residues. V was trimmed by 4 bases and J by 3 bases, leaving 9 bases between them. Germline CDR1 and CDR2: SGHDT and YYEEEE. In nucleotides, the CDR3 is TGTGCCAGCAGCGAACGGGGAACAGATACGCAGTATTTT. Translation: CASSERGTDTQYF.

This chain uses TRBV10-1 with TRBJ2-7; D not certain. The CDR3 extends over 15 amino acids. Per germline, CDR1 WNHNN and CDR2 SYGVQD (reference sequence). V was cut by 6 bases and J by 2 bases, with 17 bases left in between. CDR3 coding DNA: TGCGCCAGCAGAATAAGGGTAGCCCGTACCTACGAGCAGTACTTC. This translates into CASRIRVARTYEQYF.

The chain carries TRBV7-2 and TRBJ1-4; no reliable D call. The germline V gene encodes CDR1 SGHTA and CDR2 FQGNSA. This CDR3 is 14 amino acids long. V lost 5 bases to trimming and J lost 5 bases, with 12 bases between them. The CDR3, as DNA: TGTGCCAGCAGCCGCGACGGGTACAATGAAAAACTGTTTTTT. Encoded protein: CASSRDGYNEKLFF.

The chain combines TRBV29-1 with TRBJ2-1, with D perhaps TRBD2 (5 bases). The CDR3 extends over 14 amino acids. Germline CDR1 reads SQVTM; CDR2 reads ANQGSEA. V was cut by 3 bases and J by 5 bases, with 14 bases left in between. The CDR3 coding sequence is TGCAGCGTTGATTCCCCTCGGGGTCACAATGAGCAGTTCTTC. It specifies CSVDSPRGHNEQFF.

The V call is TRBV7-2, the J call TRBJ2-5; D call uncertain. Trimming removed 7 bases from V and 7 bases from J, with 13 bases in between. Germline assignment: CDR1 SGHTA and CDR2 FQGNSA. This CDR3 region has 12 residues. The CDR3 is CASTNQMGTQYF. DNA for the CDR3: TGTGCCAGCACCAATCAAATGGGGACCCAGTACTTC.

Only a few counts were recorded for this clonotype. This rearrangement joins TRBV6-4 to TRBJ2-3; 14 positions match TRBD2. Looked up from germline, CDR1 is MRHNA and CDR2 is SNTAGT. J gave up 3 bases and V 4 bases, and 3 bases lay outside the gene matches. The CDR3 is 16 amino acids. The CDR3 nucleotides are TGTGCCAGCAGTGCGACTAGCGGGGGGGCAACAGATACGCAGTATTTT. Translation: CASSATSGGATDTQYF.

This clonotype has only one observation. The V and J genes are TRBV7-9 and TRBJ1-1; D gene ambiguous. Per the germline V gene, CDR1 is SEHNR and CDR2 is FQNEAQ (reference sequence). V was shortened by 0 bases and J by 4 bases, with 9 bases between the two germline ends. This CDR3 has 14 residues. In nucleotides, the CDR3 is TGTGCCAGCAGCTTAGCCCCTCTCCTCACTGAAGCTTTCTTT. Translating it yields CASSLAPLLTEAFF.

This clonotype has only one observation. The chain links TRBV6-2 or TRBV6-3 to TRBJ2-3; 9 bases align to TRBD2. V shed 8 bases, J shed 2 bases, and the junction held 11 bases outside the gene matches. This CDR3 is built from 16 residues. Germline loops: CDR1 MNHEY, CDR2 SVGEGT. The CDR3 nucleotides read TGTGCCAGCGGGTATCGGGGCGGGGGGGCCACAGATACGCAGTATTTT. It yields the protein CASGYRGGGATDTQYF.

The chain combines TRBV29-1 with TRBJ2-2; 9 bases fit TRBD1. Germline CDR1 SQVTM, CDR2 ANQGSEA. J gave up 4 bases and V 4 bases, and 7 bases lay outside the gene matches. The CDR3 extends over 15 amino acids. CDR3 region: CSVALRDRVTGELFF. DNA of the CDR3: TGCAGCGTTGCCCTCCGGGACAGGGTCACCGGGGAGCTGTTTTTT.

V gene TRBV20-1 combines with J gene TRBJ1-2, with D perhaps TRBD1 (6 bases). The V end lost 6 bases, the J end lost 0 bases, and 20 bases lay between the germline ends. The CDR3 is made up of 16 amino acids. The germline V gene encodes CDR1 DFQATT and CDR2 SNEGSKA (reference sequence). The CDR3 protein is CSARITNRASNYGYTF. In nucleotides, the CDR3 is TGCAGTGCCAGGATCACTAACAGGGCGTCTAACTATGGCTACACCTTC.